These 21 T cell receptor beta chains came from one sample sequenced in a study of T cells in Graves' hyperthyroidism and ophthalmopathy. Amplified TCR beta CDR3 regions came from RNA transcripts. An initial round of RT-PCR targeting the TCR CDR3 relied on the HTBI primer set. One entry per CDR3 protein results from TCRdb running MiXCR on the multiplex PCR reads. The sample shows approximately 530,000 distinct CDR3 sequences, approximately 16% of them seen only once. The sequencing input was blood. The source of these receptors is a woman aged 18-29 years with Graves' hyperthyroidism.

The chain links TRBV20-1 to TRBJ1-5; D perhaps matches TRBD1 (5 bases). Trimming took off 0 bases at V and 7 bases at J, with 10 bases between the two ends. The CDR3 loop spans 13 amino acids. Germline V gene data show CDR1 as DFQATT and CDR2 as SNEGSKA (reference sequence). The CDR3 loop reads CSAREGWGQPQHF. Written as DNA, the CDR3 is TGCAGTGCTAGAGAGGGGTGGGGGCAGCCCCAGCATTTT.

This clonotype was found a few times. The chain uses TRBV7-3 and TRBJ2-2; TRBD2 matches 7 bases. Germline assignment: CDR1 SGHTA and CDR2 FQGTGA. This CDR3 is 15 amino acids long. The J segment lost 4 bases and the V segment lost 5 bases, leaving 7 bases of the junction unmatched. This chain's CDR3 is CASSQTGGSTGELFF. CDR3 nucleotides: TGTGCCAGCAGCCAAACCGGGGGGAGCACCGGGGAGCTGTTTTTT.

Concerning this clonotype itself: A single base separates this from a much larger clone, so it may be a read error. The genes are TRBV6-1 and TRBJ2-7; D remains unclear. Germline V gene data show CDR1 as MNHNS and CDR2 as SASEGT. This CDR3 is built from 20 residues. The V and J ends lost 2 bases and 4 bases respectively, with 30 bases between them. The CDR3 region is CASSEYTDLIISKVRYEQYF. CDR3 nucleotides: TGTGCCAGCAGTGAATACACCGACTTAATTATATCGAAGGTTCGGTACGAGCAGTACTTC.

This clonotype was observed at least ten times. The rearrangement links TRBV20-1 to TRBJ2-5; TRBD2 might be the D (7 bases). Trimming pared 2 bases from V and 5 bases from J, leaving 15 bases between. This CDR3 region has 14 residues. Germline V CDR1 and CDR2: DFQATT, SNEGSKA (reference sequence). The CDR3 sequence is CSARPGGPGETQYF. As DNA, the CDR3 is TGCAGTGCTAGACCCGGGGGGCCGGGGGAGACCCAGTACTTC.

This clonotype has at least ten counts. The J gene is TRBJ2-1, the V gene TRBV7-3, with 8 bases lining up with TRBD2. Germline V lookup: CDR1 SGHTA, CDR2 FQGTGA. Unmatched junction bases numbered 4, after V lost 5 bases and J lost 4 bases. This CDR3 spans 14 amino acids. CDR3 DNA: TGTGCCAGCAGCCCGGGGGGGTCTTACAATGAGCAGTTCTTC. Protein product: CASSPGGSYNEQFF.

CDR3 amino acids: CASSLRGQGGQPQHF. Written as DNA, the CDR3 is TGTGCCAGCAGTTTACGGGGACAGGGAGGCCAGCCCCAGCATTTT. The V call is TRBV12-3 or TRBV12-4, the J call TRBJ1-5; TRBD1 matches 9 bases. After removal of 2 bases from V and 7 bases from J, the junction contained 6 bases not matched to a gene. The CDR3 has 15 residues.

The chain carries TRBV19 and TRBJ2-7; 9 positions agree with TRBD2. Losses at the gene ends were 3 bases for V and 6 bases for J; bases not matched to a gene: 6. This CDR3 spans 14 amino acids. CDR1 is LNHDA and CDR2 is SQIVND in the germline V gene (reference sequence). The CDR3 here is CASSIGSGSGEQYF. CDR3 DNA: TGTGCCAGTAGTATCGGTAGCGGGAGTGGCGAGCAGTACTTC.

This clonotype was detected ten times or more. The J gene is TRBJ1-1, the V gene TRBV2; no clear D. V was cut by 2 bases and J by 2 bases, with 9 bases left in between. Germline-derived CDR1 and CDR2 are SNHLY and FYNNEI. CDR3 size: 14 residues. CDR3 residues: CASSESAANTEAFF. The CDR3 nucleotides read TGTGCCAGCAGTGAATCGGCAGCAAACACTGAAGCTTTCTTT.

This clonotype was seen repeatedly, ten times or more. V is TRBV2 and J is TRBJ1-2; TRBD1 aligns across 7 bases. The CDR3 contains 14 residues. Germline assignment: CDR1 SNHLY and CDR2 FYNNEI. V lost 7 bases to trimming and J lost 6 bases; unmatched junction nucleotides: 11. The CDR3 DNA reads TGTGCCAGCAAGGAATTTAAGGGGGCCGATGGCTACACCTTC. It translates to CASKEFKGADGYTF.

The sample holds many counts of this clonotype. The CDR3 nucleotides read TGTGCCAGCAGTTTTGGGACAGGGCCCCGCGAGCAGTACTTC. Protein: CASSFGTGPREQYF. The chain uses TRBV28 and TRBJ2-7; the match to TRBD1 covers 9 bases. Germline V gene lookup returns CDR1 MDHEN and CDR2 SYDVKM. CDR3 size: 14 residues. V lost 3 bases, J lost 6 bases, and 6 bases stayed unmatched. The complete variable domain, with remaining parts taken from reference TRBV28 and TRBJ2-7, reads DVKVTQSSRYLVKRTGEKVFLECVQDMDHENMFWYRQDPGLGLRLIYFSYDVKMKEKGDIPEGYSVSREKKERFSLILESASTNQTSMYLCASSFGTGPREQYFGPGTRLTVT.

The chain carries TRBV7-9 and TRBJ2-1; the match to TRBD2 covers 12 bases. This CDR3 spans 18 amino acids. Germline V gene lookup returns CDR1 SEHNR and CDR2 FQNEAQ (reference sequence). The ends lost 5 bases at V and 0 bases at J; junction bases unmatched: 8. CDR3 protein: CASSRGLAGFSSYNEQFF. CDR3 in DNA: TGTGCCAGCAGCCGAGGACTAGCGGGGTTTAGCTCCTACAATGAGCAGTTCTTC.

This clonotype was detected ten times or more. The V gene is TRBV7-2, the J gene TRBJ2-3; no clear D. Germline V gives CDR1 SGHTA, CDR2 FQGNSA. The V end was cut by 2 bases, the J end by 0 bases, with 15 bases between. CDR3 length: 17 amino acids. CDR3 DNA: TGTGCCAGCAGCTTATTCGCCCGACTCCGGAGCACAGATACGCAGTATTTT. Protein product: CASSLFARLRSTDTQYF. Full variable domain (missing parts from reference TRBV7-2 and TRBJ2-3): GAGVSQSPSNKVTEKGKDVELRCDPISGHTALYWYRQSLGQGLEFLIYFQGNSAPDKSGLPSDRFSAERTGGSVSTLTIQRTQQEDSAVYLCASSLFARLRSTDTQYFGPGTRLTVL.

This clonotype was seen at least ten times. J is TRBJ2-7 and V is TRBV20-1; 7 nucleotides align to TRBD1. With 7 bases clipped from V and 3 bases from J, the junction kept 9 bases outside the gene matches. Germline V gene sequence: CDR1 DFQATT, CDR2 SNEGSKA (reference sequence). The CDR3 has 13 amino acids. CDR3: CSVPRPGGYEQYF. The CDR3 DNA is TGCAGTGTACCCAGGCCAGGGGGCTACGAGCAGTACTTC.

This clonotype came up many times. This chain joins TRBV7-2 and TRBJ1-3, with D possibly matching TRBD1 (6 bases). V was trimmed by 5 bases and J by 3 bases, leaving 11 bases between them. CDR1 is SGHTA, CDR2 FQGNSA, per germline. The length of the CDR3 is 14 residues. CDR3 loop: CASSPDSFGNTIYF. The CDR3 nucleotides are TGTGCCAGCAGCCCGGACAGTTTTGGAAACACCATATATTTT.

CDR3 sequence: CASSLVSGTSTYEQYF. The CDR3 DNA reads as TGTGCCAGCAGCTTAGTTAGTGGGACGTCTACCTACGAGCAGTACTTC. This rearrangement joins TRBV7-8 to TRBJ2-7; D tentatively fits TRBD1 or TRBD2 (5 bases each). The V gene lost 1 base and the J gene lost 2 bases, with 15 bases spanning the gap. Germline V CDR1 and CDR2: SGHVS, FQNEAQ. This CDR3 is built from 16 residues.

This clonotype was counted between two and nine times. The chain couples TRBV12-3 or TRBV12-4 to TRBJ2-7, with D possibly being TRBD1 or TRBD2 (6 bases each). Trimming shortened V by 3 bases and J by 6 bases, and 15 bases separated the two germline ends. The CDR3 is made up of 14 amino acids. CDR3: CASSLPWGATEQYF. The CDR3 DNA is TGTGCCAGCAGTTTGCCCTGGGGGGCTACCGAGCAGTACTTC.

The CDR3: CASSFYKGQFTGELFF. Written as DNA, the CDR3 is TGTGCCAGCAGCTTTTATAAGGGGCAGTTCACCGGGGAGCTGTTTTTT. The chain uses TRBV11-2 and TRBJ2-2; perhaps TRBD1 as D (5 bases). V dropped 3 bases and J dropped 4 bases, with 15 bases sitting between them. CDR3 length: 16 amino acids. Germline V lookup: CDR1 SGHAT, CDR2 FQNNGV.

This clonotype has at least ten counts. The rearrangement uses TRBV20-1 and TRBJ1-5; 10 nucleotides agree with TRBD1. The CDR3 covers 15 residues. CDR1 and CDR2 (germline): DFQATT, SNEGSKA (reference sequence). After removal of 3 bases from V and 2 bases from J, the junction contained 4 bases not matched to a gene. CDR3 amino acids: CSASTGTGGNQPQHF. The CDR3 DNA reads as TGCAGTGCTAGCACCGGGACAGGGGGCAATCAGCCCCAGCATTTT.

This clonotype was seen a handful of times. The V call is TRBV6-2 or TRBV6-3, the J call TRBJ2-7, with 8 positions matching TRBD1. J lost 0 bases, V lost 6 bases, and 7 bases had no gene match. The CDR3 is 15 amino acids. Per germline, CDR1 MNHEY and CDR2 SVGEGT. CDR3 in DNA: TGTGCCAGCAGGCGGTGGACAGGGCTCTCCTACGAGCAGTACTTC. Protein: CASRRWTGLSYEQYF.

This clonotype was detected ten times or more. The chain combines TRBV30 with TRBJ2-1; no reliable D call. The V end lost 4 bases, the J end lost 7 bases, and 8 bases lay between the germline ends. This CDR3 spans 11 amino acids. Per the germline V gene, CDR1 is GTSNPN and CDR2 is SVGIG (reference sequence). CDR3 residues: CAWTVLNEQFF. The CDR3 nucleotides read TGTGCCTGGACAGTACTAAATGAGCAGTTCTTC. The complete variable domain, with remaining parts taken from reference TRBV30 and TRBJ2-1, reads SQTIHQWPATLVQPVGSPLSLECTVEGTSNPNLYWYRQAAGRGLQLLFYSVGIGQISSEVPQNLSASRPQDRQFILSSKKLLLSDSGFYLCAWTVLNEQFFGPGTRLTVL.

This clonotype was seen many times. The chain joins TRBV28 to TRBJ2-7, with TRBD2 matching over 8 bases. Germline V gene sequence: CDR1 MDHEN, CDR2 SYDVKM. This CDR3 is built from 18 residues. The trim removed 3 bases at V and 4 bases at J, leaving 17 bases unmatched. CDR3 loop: CASSFWGWVYGRGYEQYF. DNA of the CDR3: TGTGCCAGCAGTTTTTGGGGTTGGGTTTACGGGAGGGGGTACGAGCAGTACTTC. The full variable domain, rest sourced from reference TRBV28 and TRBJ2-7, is DVKVTQSSRYLVKRTGEKVFLECVQDMDHENMFWYRQDPGLGLRLIYFSYDVKMKEKGDIPEGYSVSREKKERFSLILESASTNQTSMYLCASSFWGWVYGRGYEQYFGPGTRLTVT.